These 3 T cell receptor beta chains were sequenced from one sample in a study of T cells in Graves' hyperthyroidism and ophthalmopathy. The CDR3 regions of TCR beta were amplified from RNA transcripts. During a first-round RT-PCR of the TCR CDR3, the HTBI primer set was used. TCRdb re-derived calls from the multiplex PCR reads in MiXCR, one entry per CDR3 protein. In the table there are hundreds of thousands of distinct CDR3 sequences, about 35% of which are singletons. Input material: blood. Receptor source: a woman between 35 and 50 years old with Graves' hyperthyroidism.

A single count supports this clonotype. CDR3 loop: CASRRNLGRTYEQYF. CDR3 bases: TGTGCCAGCAGGAGGAATTTAGGGAGAACCTACGAGCAGTACTTC. This chain joins TRBV2 and TRBJ2-7, with D possibly matching TRBD2 (5 bases). Germline CDR1 SNHLY, CDR2 FYNNEI. CDR3 length: 15 residues. Between the trimmed V and J ends, which lost 6 bases and 2 bases, there was a span of 17 bases.

This clonotype has ten or more counts. V is TRBV25-1 and J is TRBJ1-2; 7 bases are a match to TRBD1. Germline V gives CDR1 MGHDK, CDR2 SYGVNS. The CDR3 spans 13 residues. Unmatched junction bases numbered 7, after V lost 5 bases and J lost 7 bases. The CDR3 region has the DNA TGTGCCAGCAGTTCTGACAGGGAGGCTGGCTACACCTTC. Translating gives CASSSDREAGYTF.

This chain links TRBV7-2 with TRBJ1-4; 9 bases agree with TRBD1. CDR1 and CDR2 from the germline V gene are SGHTA and FQGNSA. Trimming took 5 bases from V and 7 from J; bases not matched to a gene: 8. The CDR3 is 15 amino acids. The CDR3 DNA follows: TGTGCCAGCAGCGTAAATCGGGGACAGGGTGAAAAACTGTTTTTT. This sequence encodes CASSVNRGQGEKLFF.